These T cell receptor beta chains were read from a single sample in a study of T cell repertoires in cytomegalovirus infection. Each CDR3 protein is one row after TCRdb ran MiXCR on the reads. The sample includes 310,000 or so distinct CDR3 sequences, approximately 25% seen only once; the top ten take 13%. No antigen has been identified for these receptors. The material sequenced was cultured PBMCs, taken from culture after CMV antigen stimulation. These receptors were collected from a human donor in good health (CMV status not recorded). Some clones in this sample may be carry-over from other donors' samples. CDR3s include the opening cysteine and the closing phenylalanine or tryptophan. The D gene is left open where the match is weak. Clone size, where shown, is once, few, many, or a class for clones that have expanded.

clone size: many; J gene: TRBJ2-5; D gene: .; V gene: TRBV7-2; CDR3 DNA: TGTGCCAGCAGCTTAGTGGGTAGGGGCCAAGAGACCCAGTACTTC; CDR3 protein: CASSLVGRGQETQYF
clone size: few; J gene: TRBJ1-5; D gene: .; V gene: TRBV7-2; CDR3 DNA: TGTGCCAGCAGCCGGCAGGGGACGACCACCAATCAGCCCCAGCATTTT; CDR3 protein: CASSRQGTTTNQPQHF
clone size: few; J gene: TRBJ2-7; D gene: TRBD1; V gene: TRBV28; CDR3 DNA: TGTGCCAGCAGTCTGGGACAGGCGCCCTACGAGCAGTACTTC; CDR3 protein: CASSLGQAPYEQYF
clone size: .; J gene: TRBJ1-5; D gene: .; V gene: TRBV6-6; CDR3 DNA: TGTGCCAGTTATATCGGGGGTGAGGATCAGCCCCAGCATTTT; CDR3 protein: CASYIGGEDQPQHF
clone size: .; J gene: TRBJ2-1; D gene: TRBD2; V gene: TRBV7-9; CDR3 DNA: TGTGCCAGCAGCCATCCTCTAGCGGGACTAACCAATGAGCAGTTCTTC; CDR3 protein: CASSHPLAGLTNEQFF
clone size: many; J gene: TRBJ1-1; D gene: .; V gene: TRBV7-9; CDR3 DNA: TGTGCCAGCAGCGCGGGGAGGATGAACACTGAAGCTTTCTTT; CDR3 protein: CASSAGRMNTEAFF
clone size: .; J gene: TRBJ1-5; D gene: .; V gene: TRBV5-6; CDR3 DNA: TGTGCCAGCAGCCAGAGACGGATAGAATTCAATCAGCCCCAGCATTTT; CDR3 protein: CASSQRRIEFNQPQHF
clone size: few; J gene: TRBJ2-3; D gene: TRBD2; V gene: TRBV6-1; CDR3 DNA: TGTGCCAGCAGAAGAAGCGCGGGAGGGACAGATACGCAGTATTTT; CDR3 protein: CASRRSAGGTDTQYF
clone size: .; J gene: TRBJ1-2; D gene: .; V gene: TRBV15; CDR3 DNA: TGTGCCACCAGCAGAGATCGGAGGGGGTCGGGAGGCTGCACCTTC; CDR3 protein: CATSRDRRGSGGCTF
clone size: few; J gene: TRBJ2-3; D gene: TRBD2; V gene: TRBV6-2/TRBV6-3; CDR3 DNA: TGTGCCAGCAGTTATCTTGCTAGCGGATACACAGATACGCAGTATTTT; CDR3 protein: CASSYLASGYTDTQYF
clone size: few; J gene: TRBJ2-5; D gene: TRBD1; V gene: TRBV7-2; CDR3 DNA: TGTGCCAGCAGCTTAGTTGTCGGGACAGGGAATCAAGAGACCCAGTACTTC; CDR3 protein: CASSLVVGTGNQETQYF
clone size: .; J gene: TRBJ1-5; D gene: TRBD1; V gene: TRBV6-2/TRBV6-3; CDR3 DNA: TGTGCCAGCAGTTACCGGACAGGGTTAACCGGTCAGCCCCAGCATTTT; CDR3 protein: CASSYRTGLTGQPQHF
clone size: few; J gene: TRBJ2-1; D gene: TRBD2; V gene: TRBV20-1; CDR3 DNA: TGCAGTGCTAGAGAACCCCCCTCTAGCGGGAGGGGCAATGAGCAGTTCTTC; CDR3 protein: CSAREPPSSGRGNEQFF
clone size: .; J gene: TRBJ1-5; D gene: TRBD1; V gene: TRBV10-2; CDR3 DNA: TGCGCCGGGGGGGACAGGGGGCCTCAGCCCCAGCATTTT; CDR3 protein: CAGGDRGPQPQHF
clone size: few; J gene: TRBJ2-1; D gene: .; V gene: TRBV7-2; CDR3 DNA: TGTGCCAGCAGCTTTATTTCCGTAAATGAGCAGTTCTTC; CDR3 protein: CASSFISVNEQFF
clone size: many; J gene: TRBJ2-2; D gene: .; V gene: TRBV7-2; CDR3 DNA: TGTGCCAGCAGCCCATCACTACTCGGCGGGGAGCTGTTTTTT; CDR3 protein: CASSPSLLGGELFF
clone size: once; J gene: TRBJ2-2; D gene: TRBD1; V gene: TRBV6-6; CDR3 DNA: TGTGCCAGCATTAACGGACAGGGGGCCGGGGAGCTGTTTTTT; CDR3 protein: CASINGQGAGELFF
clone size: few; J gene: TRBJ1-2; D gene: .; V gene: TRBV12-3/TRBV12-4; CDR3 DNA: TGTGCCAGCAGTCCCCGGCACAACTATGGCTACACCTTC; CDR3 protein: CASSPRHNYGYTF
clone size: .; J gene: TRBJ2-6; D gene: .; V gene: TRBV29-1; CDR3 DNA: TGCAGCGTCGCTGGTTCTGGGGCCAACGTCCTGACTTTC; CDR3 protein: CSVAGSGANVLTF
clone size: .; J gene: TRBJ2-7; D gene: .; V gene: TRBV9; CDR3 DNA: TGTGCCAGCAGCGTAGGGGGGAAGGATTACGAGCAGTACTTC; CDR3 protein: CASSVGGKDYEQYF
clone size: .; J gene: TRBJ2-3; D gene: .; V gene: TRBV18; CDR3 DNA: TGTGCCAGCTCCCGGGCCACAGATACGCAGTATTTT; CDR3 protein: CASSRATDTQYF
clone size: .; J gene: TRBJ1-2; D gene: .; V gene: TRBV7-2; CDR3 DNA: TGTGCCAGCAGCGCCAAGGGGTTCCGGGAACTTTGGGAAGGCTACACCTTC; CDR3 protein: CASSAKGFRELWEGYTF
clone size: many; J gene: TRBJ2-7; D gene: .; V gene: TRBV7-2; CDR3 DNA: TGTGCCAGCAGCCCCTGGGGTTCAGGGATCTACGAGCAGTACTTC; CDR3 protein: CASSPWGSGIYEQYF
clone size: few; J gene: TRBJ2-7; D gene: TRBD1; V gene: TRBV7-2; CDR3 DNA: TGTGCCAGTCTGTGGGGACAGGGGGCCCACGAGCAGTACTTC; CDR3 protein: CASLWGQGAHEQYF
clone size: many; J gene: TRBJ2-1; D gene: .; V gene: TRBV7-9; CDR3 DNA: TGTGCCAGCAGCCCCAGGGGCCACAGCTCCTACAATGAGCAGTTCTTC; CDR3 protein: CASSPRGHSSYNEQFF
clone size: many; J gene: TRBJ2-5; D gene: TRBD2; V gene: TRBV7-2; CDR3 DNA: TGTGCCAGCAGGCGGACTAGCGGGAGTATGGAGACCCAGTACTTC; CDR3 protein: CASRRTSGSMETQYF
clone size: few; J gene: TRBJ1-2; D gene: TRBD1; V gene: TRBV25-1; CDR3 DNA: TGTGCCAGCAAAGGGGGCATTGGCTACACCTTC; CDR3 protein: CASKGGIGYTF
clone size: many; J gene: TRBJ2-3; D gene: TRBD2; V gene: TRBV7-2; CDR3 DNA: TGTGCCAGCAGCCCCGGGGGGGGCACAGATACGCAGTATTTT; CDR3 protein: CASSPGGGTDTQYF
clone size: .; J gene: TRBJ2-6; D gene: .; V gene: TRBV6-6; CDR3 DNA: TGTGCCAGCAGCCAGAGGGGCTCTGGGGCCAACGTCCTGACTTTC; CDR3 protein: CASSQRGSGANVLTF
clone size: few; J gene: TRBJ1-2; D gene: TRBD1; V gene: TRBV12-3/TRBV12-4; CDR3 DNA: TGTGCCAGCAGACCGTCGGACAGGAACTATGGCTACACCTTC; CDR3 protein: CASRPSDRNYGYTF
clone size: many; J gene: TRBJ1-1; D gene: .; V gene: TRBV7-3; CDR3 DNA: TGTGCCAGCAGCCCCGACGGCATGAACACTGAAGCTTTCTTT; CDR3 protein: CASSPDGMNTEAFF
clone size: .; J gene: TRBJ2-1; D gene: TRBD1; V gene: TRBV6-8; CDR3 DNA: TGTGCCAGCAGAACCAGACAGGGGGCAAATGAGCAGTTCTTC; CDR3 protein: CASRTRQGANEQFF
clone size: many; J gene: TRBJ1-4; D gene: .; V gene: TRBV2; CDR3 DNA: TGTGCCAGCATGGGGGGGAGATTAATGAAACTGTTTTTT; CDR3 protein: CASMGGRLMKLFF
clone size: .; J gene: TRBJ2-1; D gene: .; V gene: TRBV4-3; CDR3 DNA: TGCGCCAGCAGCCAAGAGGGCTACAATGAGCAGTTCTTC; CDR3 protein: CASSQEGYNEQFF
clone size: .; J gene: TRBJ1-2; D gene: .; V gene: TRBV4-1; CDR3 DNA: TGCGCCAGCAGCCAAGGAACCCGGGGGGGGGCTAACTATGGCTACACCTTC; CDR3 protein: CASSQGTRGGANYGYTF
clone size: .; J gene: TRBJ1-2; D gene: TRBD1; V gene: TRBV19; CDR3 DNA: TGTGCCAGTAGTCCAGGGACAGGGAACGGCTATGGCTACACCTTC; CDR3 protein: CASSPGTGNGYGYTF
clone size: .; J gene: TRBJ2-1; D gene: TRBD1; V gene: TRBV12-3/TRBV12-4; CDR3 DNA: TGTGCCAGCAGGGACCGAGCAGGGGGGTTCTTC; CDR3 protein: CASRDRAGGFF
clone size: .; J gene: TRBJ1-2; D gene: .; V gene: TRBV19; CDR3 DNA: TGTGCCAGTAGTACCGGACAGAGCGGGGGGTGTACCTTC; CDR3 protein: CASSTGQSGGCTF
clone size: few; J gene: TRBJ2-5; D gene: .; V gene: TRBV19; CDR3 DNA: TGTGCCAGTAGTATGTGGGGGGCCCCCCAAGAGACCCAGTACTTC; CDR3 protein: CASSMWGAPQETQYF
clone size: many; J gene: TRBJ2-1; D gene: .; V gene: TRBV7-2; CDR3 DNA: TGTGCCAGCAGCTTACCGGGACTCTACAATGAGCAGTTCTTC; CDR3 protein: CASSLPGLYNEQFF